This T cell receptor beta chain appears in the sequencing data of a study of blood T cell repertoires in COVID-19 (dated by TCRdb to about 2020). Context from the whole study: The collaborator samples originated in the United States, Italy and Spain and spanned the acute and convalescent phases of COVID-19. Where available, HLA class I and class II types were taken from metadata supplied by the sample provider and were not determined by assay-based typing. Samples were obtained from the ongoing ImmuneRACE study (first 160 participants) and from 1,000 to 1,500 subjects provided by 6 global collaborators. Deeply sampled blood TCRbeta repertoires from subjects exposed to, actively infected with, or recovered from COVID-19 were included in the dataset. Nearly every sample came with metadata listing a de-identified subject ID, COVID-19 status, age in years and sex. The repertoires were released in a freely available public database meant as a resource for research on the immune response to SARS-CoV-2. The prospective study material was composed of cDNA or gDNA derived from T cells, B-cell-depleted T cells, or PBMCs.

In the prospective study, participants were 18 to 89 years old, resided in fewer than 25 geographic areas of the United States, and were enrolled through a virtual design. To assign participants to cohorts, the prospective study relied on clinical history that participants themselves reported in a screening survey and a study questionnaire. Mobile phlebotomists in the prospective study collected whole blood, serum and a nasopharyngeal or oropharyngeal swab from every participant. Additional blood draws and questionnaires over an approximately two-month period could optionally be provided by prospective study participants. Prospective study blood samples were shipped either frozen or at room temperature before DNA extraction. The immunoSEQ Assay, a bias-controlled multiplex PCR, was used to amplify TCRbeta CDR3 regions from genomic DNA. The study's own analysis went as follows. The number of nucleated cells in each sample was estimated by amplification of reference gene primers within the assay. To quantify the absolute abundance of each unique TCRbeta CDR3 rearrangement, sequence reads were collapsed and filtered. For each sample, productive Simpson clonality was calculated as the square root of Simpson's diversity index over productive rearrangements. TCRdb mirrors the immuneACCESS table, restricted to in-frame sequences. Some clones are absent from its copies; in checked studies, under half trace to an unresolved V gene, and the reason for the others is unknown. Clonal size and the V and J genes are those of that table, whereas D and trimming came from the DNA. This sample has about 140,000 clones in its table, and about 83% of those were observed once. The ten largest clones represent about 3.4% of the sample.

V was cut back by 0 bases and J by 0 bases, leaving a gap of 16 bases between them. The CDR3, cysteine through phenylalanine, is 17 amino acids long. Only the CDR3 part of the read is kept: 51 bases, read in frame from the first base. The CDR1 and CDR2 encoded by the germline V gene are SGHRS and YFSETQ. Comments on this clone: The antigen it binds to is not known. No much larger clone exists at a distance of one base, and base qualities are not known.

What the authors observed across the whole study: The quantity of clinical and demographic metadata differed by source and by participant and was supplied without curation.

Rearrangement joined TRBV5-1 to TRBJ2-7; a tentative D match to TRBD2 spans 6 bases. The specimen sequenced was PBMCs or T cells enriched from blood (not recorded which). The receptor's source is a woman aged 50 to 65 with acute COVID-19. The CDR3 has the sequence CASSLVPAGFSSYEQYF. At the DNA level, the sequence is TGCGCCAGCAGCTTGGTGCCCGCGGGGTTCAGCTCCTACGAGCAGTACTTC.